The 23 T cell receptor beta chains in this list originate from one sample, sequenced in a study of OX40 agonist ivuxolimab in advanced cancers. Only in-frame clones appear in the TCRdb table, and some are missing; sequencing was by immunoSEQ multiplex PCR. The sample lists around 45,000 clones, around 90% seen once, with 5% to 6.5% in the top ten. Sequences were derived from CD4+ or CD8+ T cells sorted from blood, sampled in a trial of the OX40 agonist ivuxolimab. The receptors here all came from an adult with an advanced solid tumor such as melanoma, head and neck, liver or kidney cancer.

V is TRBV9 and J is TRBJ2-5; tentatively, D is TRBD2 (6 bases). V was shortened by 2 bases and J by 3 bases, with 8 bases between the two germline ends. Germline CDR1 is SGDLS and CDR2 is YYNGEE. The CDR3 loop spans 13 amino acids. The CDR3 DNA reads as TGTGCCAGCAGCGTCCCGGGAGAAGAGACCCAGTACTTC. Translation: CASSVPGEETQYF.

J is TRBJ1-2 and V is TRBV2, with a possible D match to TRBD1 (6 bases). Germline V gene sequence: CDR1 SNHLY, CDR2 FYNNEI. CDR3 size: 11 residues. The V end lost 9 bases, the J end lost 4 bases, and 9 bases lay between the germline ends. This chain's CDR3 is CARQGFYGYTF. CDR3 bases: TGTGCCAGACAGGGTTTCTATGGCTACACCTTC.

CDR3 region: CASSLITTGDPGGGYTF. DNA of the CDR3: TGTGCCAGCAGTTTAATAACCACGGGGGACCCCGGCGGTGGCTACACCTTC. The V and J genes are TRBV28 and TRBJ1-2; tentative D call: TRBD1 (5 bases). Germline lookup yields CDR1 MDHEN and CDR2 SYDVKM. The CDR3 is made up of 17 amino acids. Trimming left V 2 bases short and J 7 bases short, with 23 bases between.

The rearrangement uses TRBV18 and TRBJ1-1, with a possible D match to TRBD1 (6 bases). The V and J ends lost 3 bases and 8 bases respectively, with 7 bases between them. This CDR3 has 11 amino acids. The V gene's germline CDR1 is KGHSH and CDR2 LQKENI. Written as DNA, the CDR3 is TGTGCCAGCTCACCCGGGACAGAAGCTTTCTTT. Translated, it gives CASSPGTEAFF.

The chain recombines TRBV5-4 with TRBJ2-1; no firm D call. Germline CDR1 reads SGHNT; CDR2 reads YYREEE (reference sequence). CDR3 size: 15 residues. Trimming left V 2 bases short and J 3 bases short, with 12 bases between. The CDR3 here is CASSFGRTGYNEQFF. The DNA for the CDR3 is TGTGCCAGCAGCTTCGGCAGGACGGGCTACAATGAGCAGTTCTTC.

The chain has TRBV27 and TRBJ1-6; D unresolved. V lost 0 bases, J lost 9 bases, and 6 bases lay in between. The CDR3 contains 13 residues. CDR1 and CDR2 (germline): MNHEY, SMNVEV (reference sequence). This CDR3 reads CASSLSKVSPLHF. The CDR3 DNA follows: TGTGCCAGCAGTTTATCGAAGGTTTCACCCCTCCACTTT.

The chain combines TRBV28 with TRBJ2-7, with TRBD1 as a possible D gene (6 bases). There are 12 residues in the CDR3. The V end was cut by 4 bases, the J end by 3 bases, with 7 bases between. CDR1 is MDHEN and CDR2 is SYDVKM in the germline V gene. The CDR3 bases are TGTGCCAGCAGTTCCAGGGGCTACGAGCAGTACGTC. Its protein is CASSSRGYEQYV.

CDR3 residues: CASSQDRGLAGGPWETQYF. In DNA form, the CDR3 reads TGTGCCAGCAGCCAGGACAGGGGGCTGGCGGGAGGGCCTTGGGAGACCCAGTACTTC. The rearrangement joins TRBV7-9 to TRBJ2-5, with 11 bases fitting TRBD1. Per the germline V gene, CDR1 is SEHNR and CDR2 is FQNEAQ (reference sequence). This CDR3 has 19 amino acids. V was pared by 5 bases and J by 5 bases, with 19 bases of the junction left unmatched.

The chain is built from TRBV11-2 and TRBJ2-1; 10 positions match TRBD2. CDR1 is SGHAT and CDR2 is FQNNGV in the germline V gene. CDR3 size: 16 residues. Unmatched junction bases numbered 5, after V lost 4 bases and J lost 2 bases. CDR3 nucleotide sequence: TGTGCCAGCAGCTCTCCCGGGACTAGCGCCTACAATGAGCAGTTCTTC. Amino acid sequence: CASSSPGTSAYNEQFF.

The chain is built from TRBV5-6 and TRBJ2-1, with 9 bases aligning to TRBD2. The CDR3 is made up of 18 amino acids. The junction had 7 bases not matched to a gene; V was cut back by 0 bases and J by 0 bases. Germline V lookup: CDR1 SGHDT, CDR2 YYEEEE. CDR3 sequence: CASSLGAGGLSSYNEQFF. Here the CDR3 DNA reads TGTGCCAGCAGCTTGGGAGCGGGGGGATTAAGCTCCTACAATGAGCAGTTCTTC.

This chain connects TRBV5-4 to TRBJ2-7; D is uncertain. CDR1 SGHNT and CDR2 YYREEE come from the germline V gene (reference sequence). There are 12 residues in the CDR3. Trimming shortened V by 4 bases and J by 3 bases, and 8 bases separated the two germline ends. CDR3 residues: CASSPGLYEQYF. The CDR3 DNA follows: TGTGCCAGCAGCCCGGGTCTCTACGAGCAGTACTTC.

This clone has only one observation. The V call is TRBV19, the J call TRBJ1-5; TRBD1 might be the D (6 bases). Deletions cut 5 bases from V and 4 bases from J, with 12 bases between. The CDR3 consists of 14 residues. Per the germline V gene, CDR1 is LNHDA and CDR2 is SQIVND (reference sequence). CDR3 nucleotide sequence: TGTGCCAGTAGTTCAGGGGTAGGGAATCAGCCCCAGCATTTT. The encoded protein is CASSSGVGNQPQHF. The entire variable domain, with the rest obtained from reference TRBV19 and TRBJ1-5, is as follows: DGGITQSPKYLFRKEGQNVTLSCEQNLNHDAMYWYRQDPGQGLRLIYYSQIVNDFQKGDIAEGYSVSREKKESFPLTVTSAQKNPTAFYLCASSSGVGNQPQHFGDGTRLSIL.

The chain joins TRBV7-6 to TRBJ2-3, with D possibly being TRBD1 or TRBD2 (5 bases each). With 0 bases removed from V and 5 bases from J, the gap between germline ends came to 9 bases. Germline CDR1 and CDR2: SGHVS and FNYEAQ. This CDR3 has 14 residues. The CDR3 loop reads CASSLARGKDTQYF. The CDR3 bases are TGTGCCAGCAGCTTAGCGAGGGGCAAAGATACGCAGTATTTT.

The DNA for the CDR3 is TGTGCCAGCAGCGTAGTCCTAGCGGGGGGCACAGATACGCAGTATTTT. It encodes CASSVVLAGGTDTQYF. V is TRBV9 and J is TRBJ2-3, with TRBD2 matching 10 bases. With V trimmed by 0 bases and J by 1 base, 2 bases remained unmatched. Germline V CDR1 and CDR2: SGDLS, YYNGEE. This CDR3 is built from 16 residues.

V gene TRBV6-5 combines with J gene TRBJ1-2, with D hard to call. The germline V and J ends were trimmed by 2 bases and 3 bases, with 13 bases remaining between them. Looked up from germline, CDR1 is MNHEY and CDR2 is SVGAGI. The length of the CDR3 is 15 residues. CDR3 DNA sequence: TGTGCCAGCAGTTACGGCGAGGCTACGTACTATGGCTACACCTTC. It yields the protein CASSYGEATYYGYTF.

The chain carries TRBV11-2 and TRBJ2-1; D call uncertain. The germline CDR1 and CDR2 sequences are SGHAT and FQNNGV. V was cut by 4 bases and J by 0 bases, with 10 bases left in between. The CDR3 sequence is 15 residues long. The CDR3 protein is CASSSERSSYNEQFF. CDR3 nucleotide sequence: TGTGCCAGCAGCTCCGAGAGGAGCTCCTACAATGAGCAGTTCTTC. The full variable domain, its missing parts supplied by reference TRBV11-2 and TRBJ2-1, is EAGVAQSPRYKIIEKRQSVAFWCNPISGHATLYWYQQILGQGPKLLIQFQNNGVVDDSQLPKDRFSAERLKGVDSTLKIQPAKLEDSAVYLCASSSERSSYNEQFFGPGTRLTVL.

This clone has only one observation. The chain uses TRBV7-9 and TRBJ2-7, with D possibly being TRBD1 or TRBD2 (5 bases each). Germline-derived CDR1 and CDR2 are SEHNR and FQNEAQ (reference sequence). This CDR3 is 15 amino acids long. Trimming removed 1 base from V and 6 bases from J, with 16 bases in between. In DNA, the CDR3 is TGTGCCAGCAGCTTAGGAGGGACGGATAAGACCGAGCAGTACTTC. This codes for CASSLGGTDKTEQYF.

J is TRBJ2-5 and V is TRBV6-5; 8 bases are a match to TRBD1. This CDR3 spans 13 amino acids. The V segment lost 4 bases and the J segment 5 bases; nucleotides outside the gene matches: 3. The germline gives CDR1 MNHEY, CDR2 SVGAGI. This CDR3 is CASSWTGSETQYF. In DNA form, the CDR3 reads TGTGCCAGCAGTTGGACAGGGAGCGAGACCCAGTACTTC.

CDR3 region: CASRPGSGGSEQYF. DNA for the CDR3: TGTGCCAGCAGGCCGGGTAGCGGGGGCTCCGAGCAGTACTTC. V gene TRBV6-5 combines with J gene TRBJ2-7; TRBD2 matches 9 bases. CDR1 is MNHEY and CDR2 is SVGAGI in the germline V gene. The V segment lost 6 bases and the J segment 6 bases; nucleotides outside the gene matches: 9. This CDR3 comprises 14 residues.

The chain uses TRBV6-1 and TRBJ2-1; 9 bases line up with TRBD2. J lost 4 bases, V lost 4 bases, and 8 bases had no gene match. CDR1 and CDR2 (germline): MNHNS, SASEGT. The CDR3 consists of 16 residues. CDR3 in DNA: TGTGCCAGCAGTGCCTTCGGCGGGGGGGATTACAATGAGCAGTTCTTC. The encoded protein is CASSAFGGGDYNEQFF.

This chain connects TRBV2 to TRBJ2-5, with D possibly being TRBD2 (5 bases). The germline gives CDR1 SNHLY, CDR2 FYNNEI. CDR3 length: 13 amino acids. Trimming cost V 8 bases and J 1 base, with 11 bases left between them. In nucleotides, the CDR3 is TGTGCCAGCCAGAGCGGAACCCAAGAGACCCAGTACTTC. Its protein is CASQSGTQETQYF.

In this sample, this clone turned up once. The chain carries TRBV10-1 and TRBJ1-1; D perhaps matches TRBD1 (6 bases). The germline CDR1 and CDR2 sequences are WNHNN and SYGVQD (reference sequence). This CDR3 has 13 residues. V lost 3 bases and J lost 5, with 10 bases in between. CDR3 in amino acids: CASSDQGWTEAFF. The CDR3 nucleotides are TGCGCCAGCAGTGACCAGGGGTGGACTGAAGCTTTCTTT.

This chain links TRBV4-1 with TRBJ2-7; D might be TRBD2 (6 bases). Germline CDR1 and CDR2: MGHRA and YSYEKL. V shed 4 bases and J shed 0 bases, with 10 bases lying between them. The CDR3 runs to 14 residues. CDR3 sequence: CASSPASVSYEQYF. The CDR3 nucleotides read TGCGCCAGCAGCCCGGCTAGCGTCTCCTACGAGCAGTACTTC.